This record covers a single T cell receptor beta chain. This receptor's antigen is unknown. Base qualities are not recorded, but no much larger clone differs from it by a single base. Synthesis of TCR cDNA relied on 5'RACE template switching, a step that introduced a universal primer site along with unique molecular identifiers. Priming for cDNA synthesis came from both the TCR alpha and TCR beta constant segments. Library amplification used two PCR steps, and the second PCR step added sample barcodes and sequencing adapters. Sequencing of libraries was performed on Illumina HiSeq 2500 (2x100 bp) or NovaSeq (2x150 bp). Per the original workflow: Reads were demultiplexed and collapsed into UMI consensus sequences with MIGEC, and V(D)J alignment was performed with MiXCR. Vaccine-responding clonotypes were identified with edgeR using replicate PBMC samples, with FDR below 0.01 and a log2 fold change above 5 up to day 15 being required. Bulk clonotypes were assigned CD4 or CD8 identity according to which sequenced CD4 or CD8 repertoire held them at higher abundance. The public reads were run again by TCRdb, first through fastp at Q25 and then through MiXCR, and only productive beta chains were kept. All rows with the same CDR3 protein become a single entry with the most common DNA and genes. The V and J calls were not made by the authors but by TCRdb's processing. The sample contains 200,000 to 300,000 distinct CDR3 sequences, roughly 13% of them found a single time. The ten largest make up about 0.51% of the sample.

The treatment or condition label corresponds to: live attenuated yellow fever vaccine strain. PBMCs were isolated from peripheral blood using a standard Ficoll-Paque protocol. Dynabeads CD4 and CD8 positive selection kits were used to isolate the CD4 and CD8 T-cell fractions. TriZol was used to extract RNA from bulk PBMCs, CD4 and CD8 fractions, and dextramer-positive and dextramer-negative fractions. Per the germline V gene, SNHLY is the CDR1 and FYNNEI is the CDR2. Taken from cysteine to phenylalanine, the CDR3 has 14 residues. CDR3 DNA is the only sequence kept; it has 42 bases, read in frame from the first base. V drops 7 bases and J drops 7 bases, leaving 17 bases in between. These data are taken from a study of T cells after yellow fever vaccination (dated by TCRdb to the late 2010s). Regarding the study in general: Libraries from fractions with low cell numbers were prepared with the SMART-Seq v4 Ultra Low Input RNA kit. Blood was collected at multiple timepoints before and after primary and secondary immunization, and bulk PBMC replicates and cell subsets were isolated. Two healthy male donors made up the cohort, one aged 18 to 30 years and the other aged 30 to 40 years. To follow T-cell clones before and after primary and booster YFV17D yellow fever vaccination, bulk TCR alpha and beta repertoires were sequenced over time.

Points the paper makes about the study in general: The secondary T-cell response was found to be weaker but faster than the primary response, with a peak reached on day 5 rather than on day 15. FACS-sorted repertoires could contain abundant contaminating clonotypes from the bulk population, so computational filtering was required. Because the study included only a couple of donors, the extent to which the findings can be generalized is limited. A small share of clonotypes was detected in both CD4 and CD8 compartments, with the overlap likely arising from convergent recombination. After the booster, most of the clones that had expanded following primary vaccination were detected again (around 95% of CD4 and 80% to 90% of CD8), which suggests that memory was broadly maintained.

Sequenced here: CD4+ T cells sorted from PBMCs, sampled 45 days after the yellow fever booster vaccination. The chain is assembled from TRBV2 and TRBJ1-5; the D segment could be TRBD1, given 6 matching bases. The sequence was obtained from a man aged 25-40 years who received the YFV17D yellow fever vaccine. The DNA is as follows: TGTGCCAGCAAACAGGGCCTCAGTGGGCAGCCCCAGCATTTT. Translated, it gives CASKQGLSGQPQHF.